This entry describes one TCR beta chain. What it binds is not known. CDR1 and CDR2 (germline): MGHRA, YSYEKL. CDR3 length: 19 residues. The junction had 12 bases not matched to a gene; V was cut back by 4 bases and J by 0 bases. The data stem from a study of cytomegalovirus exposure and HLA in healthy donors. It was with 60 Vbeta and 13 Jbeta primers that the PCR ran. This table comes from immunoSEQ multiplex PCR, and its TCRdb copy is limited to in-frame clones, with some not included. This table lists approximately 190,000 clones. Study findings and constraints: It was confirmed in vitro that a few of the CMV-associated chains were specific for CMV antigens. About 87% or about 30% of the time was how often most TCR beta V segments were productive, according to an earlier analysis. Common viral pathogens seemed, in a later analysis, to connect with several of the most significant clusters. An analysis was carried out later, and it reportedly showed fewer N-insertions in an Asian-associated ancestry cluster than the approximately 700-donor mean.

The clonotype comes from a boy aged 10-17 years in good health and CMV-seronegative. The V and J genes are TRBV4-1 and TRBJ2-6; TRBD1 matches at 7 bases. Sample: PBMCs. The CDR3 spells CASSLDRIGDSSGANVLTF. The CDR3, as DNA: TGCGCCAGCAGCCTCGACCGGATCGGGGACAGCTCTGGGGCCAACGTCCTGACTTTC.